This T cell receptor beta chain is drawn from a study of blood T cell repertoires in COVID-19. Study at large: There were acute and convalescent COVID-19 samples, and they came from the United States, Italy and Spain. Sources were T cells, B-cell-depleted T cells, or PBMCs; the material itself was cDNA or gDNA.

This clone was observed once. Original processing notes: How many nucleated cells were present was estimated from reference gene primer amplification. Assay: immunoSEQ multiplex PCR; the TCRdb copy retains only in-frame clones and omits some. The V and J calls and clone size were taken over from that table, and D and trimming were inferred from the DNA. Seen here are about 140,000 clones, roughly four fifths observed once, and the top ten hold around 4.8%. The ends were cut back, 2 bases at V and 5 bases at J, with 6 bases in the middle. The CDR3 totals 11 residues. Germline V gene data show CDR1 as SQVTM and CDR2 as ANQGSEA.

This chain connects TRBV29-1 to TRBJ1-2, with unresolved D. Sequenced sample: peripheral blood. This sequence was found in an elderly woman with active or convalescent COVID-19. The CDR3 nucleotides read TGCAGCGTTGAATCGGGGTATGGCTACACCTTC. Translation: CSVESGYGYTF.